This TCR beta chain originates from a study of blood T cell repertoires in COVID-19 (dated by TCRdb to the early 2020s). About the investigation overall: Collaborator samples came from the United States, Italy and Spain and covered acute and convalescent phases of COVID-19. The prospective study material was composed of cDNA or gDNA derived from T cells, B-cell-depleted T cells, or PBMCs. Subjects who had been exposed to COVID-19, were actively infected with it, or had recovered from it provided the deeply sampled blood TCRbeta repertoires that made up the dataset. The repertoires were released in a freely available public database intended as a resource for research on the immune response to SARS-CoV-2. Samples were obtained from the ongoing ImmuneRACE study (first 160 participants) and from some 1,200 subjects provided by 6 global collaborators. A de-identified subject ID, COVID-19 status, age in years and sex were almost always included in the sample metadata. Where available, HLA class I and class II types were taken from metadata supplied by the sample provider and were not determined by assay-based typing. On the study overall, not on this receptor specifically: The quantity of clinical and demographic metadata differed by source and by participant and was supplied without curation.

Comments on this clone: Which antigen it targets is not known. One base away there is no much larger clone; base qualities are not given.

Collaborating institutions collected whole blood in K2EDTA tubes following their own protocols. For TCRbeta analysis, collaborators shipped samples as frozen whole blood, isolated PBMCs, or DNA extracted from either of those sample types. The immunoSEQ Assay, a bias-controlled multiplex PCR, was used to amplify TCRbeta CDR3 regions from genomic DNA. The study's processing was this. The number of nucleated cells in each sample was estimated by amplification of reference gene primers within the assay. To quantify the absolute abundance of each unique TCRbeta CDR3 rearrangement, sequence reads were collapsed and filtered. Productive Simpson clonality was computed per sample as the square root of Simpson's diversity index over productive rearrangements. TCRdb retrieved this table from immuneACCESS and kept in-frame rearrangements only. Not all clones are present; in checked studies, unresolved V genes account for under half, and no reason is known for the remainder. V, J and clone size were drawn from that table, and D and trimming were deduced from the DNA. The sample records about 73,000 clones, around 80% of which are singletons. The top ten constitute roughly 2.5% of the sample.

The CDR3 runs 13 residues from the cysteine to the phenylalanine. Only the CDR3 DNA stays, 39 bases, in frame from base 1. The receptor chain draws on TRBV21-1 and TRBJ2-7; the table's D call, TRBD2, was not checked against the DNA. TRBV21-1 is classified as a pseudogene. This receptor was obtained from a man at least 80 years old with active or convalescent COVID-19. Source material: peripheral blood. The CDR3: CASGRDGSYEQYF. In nucleotides, the sequence is TGTGCCAGCGGGAGGGACGGCTCCTACGAGCAGTACTTC.